This record covers a single TCR beta chain. Its specificity is unknown. V was clipped by 4 bases and J by 10 bases, with 19 bases between them. The CDR3 has 15 residues. Per germline, CDR1 SEHNR and CDR2 FQNEAQ (reference sequence). TCRdb keeps only in-frame clones here, not all; method: immunoSEQ multiplex PCR. The sample has 110,000 or so clones, roughly nine tenths seen once. The sample belongs to a study of siplizumab effects on memory and regulatory T cells. Study-wide results and limits: Suppression by proliferating Tregs derived from siplizumab cultures was not verified. An assignable phenotype, naive or memory, was missing from roughly 80-95% of proliferating CD4+ or CD8+ clones. Naive T cells looked more diverse than memory cells and looked like major alloresponse contributors. Treatment with siplizumab left mappable alloreactive CD4+ clones averaging around 69% Treg-derived, compared with 25% to 30% in controls.

This TCR was recovered from a human donor in good health. This rearrangement joins TRBV7-9 to TRBJ1-4, with TRBD1 as a possible D gene (5 bases). The source material was Tregs sorted from blood. The CDR3 reads CASSSFREIMGKLFF. CDR3 DNA: TGTGCCAGCAGCTCTTTCAGGGAGATTATGGGAAAACTGTTTTTT.